The TCR beta chain under discussion was sequenced for a study of CD8+CD57+ T cells in acquired aplastic anemia. Study-wide results and caveats: Researchers reported that CD8+ Simpson's diversity was not significantly different in patients versus controls. Patients and controls shared 25 to 35 CD8+ CDR3 sequences, highly expressed in patients.

Individuals selected for sequencing had exhibited CD8+CD57+ cell expansion on flow cytometry. Among the patients, all had severe acquired aplastic anemia. Blood sampling was performed on the patients, and none of them had received therapy by then. The table lists this clonotype with many counts. What it binds is not known. TCR beta VDJ and CDR3 profiles were obtained from a genomic DNA template. TCRdb passed the reads through MiXCR, listing each CDR3 protein once. The table shows around 80,000 distinct CDR3 sequences, with roughly 72% occurring only once. CDR1 and CDR2 from the germline V gene are DFQATT and SNEGSKA (reference sequence). CDR3 length: 13 amino acids. Trimming took 3 bases from V and 1 from J, leaving 8 bases between them.

The gene calls are TRBV20-1 and TRBJ2-3; D is ambiguous. Sequences were obtained from sorted CD4+, CD8+, or CD8+CD57+ T cells (not recorded which) from PBMCs. This sequence originates from a human donor with aplastic anemia. The CDR3 loop reads CSASWEGTDTQYF. The CDR3 DNA reads TGCAGTGCTAGTTGGGAAGGCACAGATACGCAGTATTTT.